Listed below are T cell receptor beta chains from one sample, sequenced in a study of blood T cells in healthy people across ages. From the 5' RACE reads, TCRdb called clonotypes with MiXCR, one entry per CDR3 protein. The data show more than 800,000 distinct CDR3 sequences, around 26% seen once. Sequencing was done on a sample of blood. All receptors come from a woman older than 75 in good health. The CDR3 runs from the conserved cysteine through the conserved F or W. Fields, in order: V gene, D gene, J gene, clone size, CDR3 protein. A D gene is named only where the DNA matches it firmly. A clone size is listed for some rows: how often the clone was seen (once, few, many), or a class if it is expanded.

>TRBV12-3/TRBV12-4|-|TRBJ2-5|few
CASSLRGADHSEQYF
>TRBV27|-|TRBJ1-6|few
CASSLSAGAFSYNSPLHF
>TRBV9|TRBD1|TRBJ2-3|many
CASSAIQGFGTDTQYF
>TRBV4-3|TRBD1|TRBJ2-2|-
CANRRTGDTGELFF
>TRBV29-1|TRBD2|TRBJ2-2|few
CSVRRLAGALTGELFF
>TRBV28|-|TRBJ1-5|-
CASSLVLGQINQPQHF
>TRBV7-2|TRBD2|TRBJ2-3|many
CASSSRTSGGTDTQYF
>TRBV7-2|-|TRBJ2-3|many
CASSRGVDTQYF
>TRBV6-2/TRBV6-3|-|TRBJ1-5|few
CASSPRIPQPQHF
>TRBV7-6|TRBD1|TRBJ2-7|-
CASSPNRGLNEQYF
>TRBV12-3/TRBV12-4|TRBD1|TRBJ2-1|few
CASSIWTGPVRYNEQFF
>TRBV6-6|TRBD2|TRBJ2-5|many
CASSYGGDQETQYF
>TRBV9|-|TRBJ2-3|many
CASSVVVAGDTQYF
>TRBV2|TRBD2|TRBJ2-1|-
CASNSGGRRNEQFF
>TRBV28|TRBD2|TRBJ2-1|-
CAGSEPSGTSGFVETQFF
>TRBV7-2|-|TRBJ2-1|-
CASSPPVKNEQFF
>TRBV7-6|-|TRBJ2-1|many
CASSLVDQKGGVEQFF
>TRBV27|-|TRBJ1-2|many
CASSFFPGSNYGYTF
>TRBV6-1|-|TRBJ1-6|many
CASSQTVDSPLHF
>TRBV20-1|-|TRBJ1-2|many
CSARTPGYTF
>TRBV5-1|-|TRBJ1-1|-
CASSSQGWNTEAFF
>TRBV6-2/TRBV6-3|-|TRBJ1-5|few
CASKSVGASLSQPQHF
>TRBV6-5|-|TRBJ2-1|-
CASSYSFVGGAVGYNEQFF
>TRBV7-2|TRBD1|-|-
CASSLGAGGMETQYF
>TRBV6-2/TRBV6-3|TRBD1|TRBJ1-5|many
CASSDRGGAHRQPQHF
>TRBV24-1|TRBD2|TRBJ2-3|many
CATSDPRAGPDTQYF
>TRBV6-6|TRBD1|TRBJ1-2|-
CASRLDRGLNYGHTF
>TRBV15|-|-|-
CATSRDVGTGVYNEQYF
>TRBV7-9|-|TRBJ1-2|many
CASSLDPIGPGYTF
>TRBV7-2|TRBD2|TRBJ2-7|many
CASSRPQGTSGGAEYEQYF
>TRBV11-3|-|TRBJ1-1|few
CASSPIGPAGAFF
>TRBV3-1|TRBD1|TRBJ2-3|-
CASNQEGQGVDTQYF
>TRBV7-2|TRBD2|TRBJ2-5|many
CASSLASRGGGETQYF
>TRBV6-4|TRBD2|TRBJ2-3|once
CASSDSAGGGTDTQYF
>TRBV27|-|TRBJ1-6|-
CAGNRGGSSYNSPLHF
>TRBV7-9|TRBD1|TRBJ2-7|many
CASSPTGGSYEQYF
>TRBV10-3|-|TRBJ1-1|-
CAISERGAEAFF
>TRBV6-5|TRBD1|TRBJ2-4|many
CASSYKGAGNIQYF
>TRBV6-2/TRBV6-3|-|TRBJ1-6|many
CASKSGVEVGDSPLHF
>TRBV20-1|-|TRBJ1-2|-
CSAAGGYGYGYTF
>TRBV5-1|-|TRBJ2-1|many
CASIPQGGYNEQFF
>TRBV9|-|-|few
CASSTTGRDEQYF
>TRBV4-1|-|TRBJ2-7|-
CASSQEWRGGYEQYF